Below, 25 T cell receptor beta chains from the same sample are listed, as sequenced in a study of blood T cells in healthy people across ages. It was with a sample-barcoded 5' primer and a J-beta primer mix that a second PCR of roughly 7 to 12 cycles was run. TCRdb called the 5' RACE reads again in MiXCR, with one record for every CDR3 protein. The sample shows some 1.8 million distinct CDR3 sequences, about two fifths of them seen only once. The sample comprised blood. The receptors stem from a human donor in good health.

The chain has TRBV20-1 and TRBJ1-5, with a possible D match to TRBD1 (5 bases). The CDR3 totals 14 residues. Per the germline V gene, CDR1 is DFQATT and CDR2 is SNEGSKA (reference sequence). The V gene lost 4 bases and the J gene lost 2 bases, with 12 bases spanning the gap. The CDR3 loop reads CSAITRVGNQPQHF. The CDR3 DNA reads TGCAGTGCTATCACCAGGGTGGGCAATCAGCCCCAGCATTTT.

The CDR3 bases are TGCGCCAGCAGCCACCCCTCAGGGGTAGAGGAAAAACTGTTTTTT. It is translated as CASSHPSGVEEKLFF. J is TRBJ1-4 and V is TRBV4-3; D is possibly TRBD1 (6 bases). Looked up from germline, CDR1 is LGHNA and CDR2 is YSLEER. This CDR3 has 15 amino acids. V gave up 3 bases and J gave up 8 bases, with 16 bases separating them.

A few counts support this clonotype. This chain's CDR3 is CASSLVGDRGRSGYTF. The CDR3 coding sequence is TGTGCCAGCAGCTTGGTTGGGGACAGGGGGCGTTCTGGCTACACCTTC. The V call is TRBV5-4, the J call TRBJ1-2, with 12 bases fitting TRBD1. Unmatched junction bases numbered 7, after V lost 0 bases and J lost 7 bases. Germline values: CDR1 SGHNT, CDR2 YYREEE (reference sequence). This CDR3 is built from 16 residues.

This clonotype was observed a handful of times. This chain connects TRBV5-5 to TRBJ2-4, with D possibly TRBD1 on 6 matching bases. Trimming shortened V by 3 bases and J by 8 bases, and 9 bases separated the two germline ends. This CDR3 spans 12 amino acids. CDR1 SGHKS and CDR2 YYEKEE come from the germline V gene (reference sequence). CDR3 coding DNA: TGTGCCAGCAGCTGGGGGCGCGACATTCAGTACTTC. Encoded protein: CASSWGRDIQYF.

For this clonotype: A read error may explain this, as a much larger clone is one base away. The V gene is TRBV7-9, the J gene TRBJ1-1; 7 bases fit TRBD1. CDR3 size: 14 residues. With V trimmed by 5 bases and J by 1 base, 4 bases remained unmatched. The germline V gene encodes CDR1 SEHNR and CDR2 FQNEAQ (reference sequence). The CDR3 bases are TGTGCCAGCAGCGCCAGGGGGGCGAACACTGAAGCTTTCTTT. Protein sequence: CASSARGANTEAFF.

The chain joins TRBV4-2 to TRBJ2-7; possibly TRBD1 for D (6 bases). The CDR3 covers 17 residues. Germline CDR1 and CDR2: LGHNA and YNFKEQ. V shed 4 bases and J shed 4 bases, with 23 bases lying between them. CDR3 DNA sequence: TGTGCCAGCAGCCCACCGTGGGGGACACAGAAGGATTACGAGCAGTACTTC. Residues: CASSPPWGTQKDYEQYF.

The gene calls are TRBV9 and TRBJ2-3; a possible D gene is TRBD2 (7 bases). V lost 3 bases, J lost 4 bases, and 21 bases lay in between. Germline V gene sequence: CDR1 SGDLS, CDR2 YYNGEE. The CDR3 is 17 amino acids. CDR3 in DNA: TGTGCCAGCAGCGCTGATTTGGAGGGGGGGCTGGCAGATACGCAGTATTTT. Protein product: CASSADLEGGLADTQYF.

This rearrangement joins TRBV7-2 to TRBJ2-7, with D hard to call. CDR3 length: 16 residues. Looked up from germline, CDR1 is SGHTA and CDR2 is FQGNSA. The germline V and J ends were trimmed by 3 bases and 1 base, with 16 bases remaining between them. The DNA of the CDR3 is TGTGCCAGCAGCTTCGCCGTTGTTGTAGCTTCCTACGAGCAGTACTTC. Translation gives CASSFAVVVASYEQYF.

This clonotype was detected only a few times. This sequence joins TRBV3-1 and TRBJ2-5; D tentatively reads TRBD1 or TRBD2 (6 bases each). V was pared by 3 bases and J by 0 bases, with 11 bases between. Germline loops: CDR1 LGHDT, CDR2 YNNKEL (reference sequence). The CDR3 has 15 amino acids. This CDR3 reads CASSHKGGYQETQYF. The CDR3 coding sequence is TGTGCCAGCAGCCATAAGGGGGGTTACCAAGAGACCCAGTACTTC.

This chain joins TRBV4-2 and TRBJ1-1; no clear D gene. The CDR3 has 14 amino acids. Trimming shortened V by 0 bases and J by 5 bases, and 10 bases separated the two germline ends. Germline V lookup: CDR1 LGHNA, CDR2 YNFKEQ. The CDR3 spells CASSQDIRGTEAFF. DNA for the CDR3: TGTGCCAGCAGCCAAGATATCCGGGGAACTGAAGCTTTCTTT.

The CDR3 loop is CASSLGRGRGYQPQHF. DNA of the CDR3: TGTGCCAGCAGCTTAGGAAGGGGGCGAGGCTATCAGCCCCAGCATTTT. This sequence joins TRBV11-2 and TRBJ1-5; 7 bases line up with TRBD1. This CDR3 spans 16 amino acids. Trimming cost V 1 base and J 5 bases; bases outside gene matches: 8. Looked up from germline, CDR1 is SGHAT and CDR2 is FQNNGV.

V usage is TRBV5-6 and J usage is TRBJ2-7, with D uncertain. Germline CDR1 SGHDT, CDR2 YYEEEE. V dropped 1 base and J dropped 0 bases, with 8 bases sitting between them. CDR3 length: 14 residues. CDR3 residues: CASSLSPNSYEQYF. DNA for the CDR3: TGTGCCAGCAGCTTGTCGCCGAACTCCTACGAGCAGTACTTC.

In the case of this clonotype: The germline gene is not matched at one end of the junction; a read error may be the cause. V usage is TRBV20-1 and J usage is TRBJ2-5; D is undetermined. The CDR3 is 15 residues long. Germline V gene data show CDR1 as DFQATT and CDR2 as SNEGSKA (reference sequence). In DNA, the CDR3 is TGCAGTGCTAGGCCGTTCAACCCTAGGTCAGAGGCCCAGTACTTC. It translates to CSARPFNPRSEAQYF.

CDR3 in amino acids: CASSPEDRTFPSEQFF. DNA of the CDR3: TGTGCCAGCTCACCTGAGGACCGAACGTTCCCAAGTGAGCAGTTCTTC. The chain uses TRBV18 and TRBJ2-1, with D unresolved. The V end lost 3 bases, the J end lost 9 bases, and 21 bases lay between the germline ends. The germline V gene has CDR1 KGHSH and CDR2 LQKENI. The CDR3 spans 16 residues.

The chain joins TRBV19 to TRBJ2-1, with 8 nucleotides matching TRBD1. Germline lookup yields CDR1 LNHDA and CDR2 SQIVND (reference sequence). This CDR3 region has 17 residues. The V segment lost 3 bases and the J segment 4 bases; nucleotides outside the gene matches: 11. In nucleotides, the CDR3 is TGTGCCAGTAGTATTGACCCAGGACAGGGTTGGTACAATGAGCAGTTCTTC. It is translated as CASSIDPGQGWYNEQFF.

J is TRBJ1-1 and V is TRBV3-1; 7 bases map to TRBD1. CDR3 length: 16 residues. V dropped 0 bases and J dropped 0; count of bases not matched to a gene: 4. Germline V lookup: CDR1 LGHDT, CDR2 YNNKEL (reference sequence). The CDR3 region is CASSQDQGELNTEAFF. In DNA, the CDR3 is TGTGCCAGCAGCCAAGATCAGGGGGAATTGAACACTGAAGCTTTCTTT.

About this clonotype: At one end, the junction sequence differs from germline, possibly due to a read error. CDR3 nucleotide sequence: TGCGCCAGCAGTGAACAACAGGGGGTTAGAGGTGAAAAACTGTTTTTT. Amino acid sequence: CASSEQQGVRGEKLFF. The rearrangement uses TRBV25-1 and TRBJ1-4; 8 bases are shared with TRBD1. This CDR3 spans 16 amino acids. The germline CDR1 and CDR2 sequences are MGHDK and SYGVNS.

The V gene is TRBV28, the J gene TRBJ2-7; TRBD1 aligns across 9 bases. This CDR3 spans 15 amino acids. The V gene's germline CDR1 is MDHEN and CDR2 SYDVKM. The V and J ends lost 8 bases and 3 bases, in that order; junction bases with no gene match: 11. The CDR3 protein is CASSESGTGYYEQYF. The CDR3, as DNA: TGTGCCAGCTCAGAGTCAGGGACAGGGTACTACGAGCAGTACTTC.

This clonotype occurred a few times. This chain uses TRBV6-2 or TRBV6-3 with TRBJ2-3, with D perhaps assigned TRBD1 or TRBD2 (6 bases each). The V gene lost 0 bases and the J gene lost 4 bases, with 11 bases spanning the gap. Per the germline V gene, CDR1 is MNHEY and CDR2 is SVGEGT. The CDR3 is made up of 15 amino acids. In DNA, the CDR3 is TGTGCCAGCAGTTACTCGTCGGGGGCACCAGATACGCAGTATTTT. Translated, it gives CASSYSSGAPDTQYF.

The rearrangement uses TRBV3-1 and TRBJ2-5; a weak D match, TRBD1 (5 bases). The end of the DNA fits TRBJ2-7 better, so the J call may be wrong. From germline, CDR1 is LGHDT and CDR2 YNNKEL (reference sequence). The CDR3 runs 18 residues. CDR3 nucleotide sequence: TGTGCCAGCAGCCAAGATCTGGGTAGTCAGGGCGCTTACCACGAGCAGTACTTC. Protein sequence: CASSQDLGSQGAYHEQYF.

The V call is TRBV27, the J call TRBJ2-7; 7 positions agree with TRBD1. This CDR3 region has 13 residues. Per the germline V gene, CDR1 is MNHEY and CDR2 is SMNVEV (reference sequence). V lost 5 bases and J lost 5; bases outside the gene matches: 6. The DNA for the CDR3 is TGTGCCAGCAGTACCGCAGGGGGAAACGAGCAGTACTTC. Its translation is CASSTAGGNEQYF.

The rearrangement links TRBV9 to TRBJ1-1, with D hard to call. V was pared by 0 bases and J by 4 bases, with 7 bases between. CDR1 and CDR2 (germline): SGDLS, YYNGEE. This CDR3 is 13 amino acids long. The chain's CDR3 is CASSVGPGTEAFF. The CDR3, as DNA: TGTGCCAGCAGCGTAGGTCCGGGCACTGAAGCTTTCTTT.

CDR3 residues: CSASGTSGGAGDEQFF. CDR3 bases: TGCAGTGCTTCAGGGACTAGCGGGGGGGCTGGCGATGAGCAGTTCTTC. The J gene is TRBJ2-1, the V gene TRBV20-1; 16 nucleotides line up with TRBD2. Trimming cost V 5 bases and J 8 bases; bases outside gene matches: 9. The CDR3 has 16 amino acids. Germline values: CDR1 DFQATT, CDR2 SNEGSKA (reference sequence).

This clonotype has more than one count but fewer than ten. This chain connects TRBV5-1 to TRBJ1-1, with a weak D call TRBD1 (5 bases). The CDR3 spans 16 residues. CDR1 is SGHRS, CDR2 YFSETQ, per germline. V lost 0 bases to trimming and J lost 1 base, with 13 bases between them. This CDR3 reads CASSLGPAGRNTEAFF. CDR3 DNA: TGCGCCAGCAGCTTGGGCCCGGCGGGACGGAACACTGAAGCTTTCTTT.

This clonotype was counted a single time. V usage is TRBV7-3 and J usage is TRBJ1-1; the D gene is possibly TRBD1 (5 bases). Trimming removed 5 bases at V and 1 base at J, with 11 bases between. The CDR3 spans 14 residues. Germline V gives CDR1 SGHTA, CDR2 FQGTGA. The CDR3 region is CASSQNQGNTEAFF. The CDR3 bases are TGTGCCAGCAGCCAAAACCAGGGGAACACTGAAGCTTTCTTT.